This record looks at one TCR beta chain sequence and its context. The data stem from a study of shared clonotypes between healthy human individuals. CDR1 and CDR2 (germline): MRHNA, SNTAGT. The junction had 4 bases not matched to a gene; V was cut back by 1 base and J by 8 bases. This CDR3 region has 14 residues. Data came from immunoSEQ multiplex PCR; TCRdb stores just in-frame clones and leaves some out. This sample has about 470,000 clones; 75% to 85% occur once, and the top ten carry less than 15%. Sequencing was done on a sample of PBMCs. The J gene is TRBJ2-1, the V gene TRBV6-4, with 8 positions matching TRBD1. The receptor's source is a woman between 35 and 50 years old in good health. Some clones in this sample may be carry-over from other donors' samples. The CDR3 region is CASSDLGTGDEQFF. In DNA form, the CDR3 reads TGTGCCAGCAGTGACTTGGGGACAGGAGATGAGCAGTTCTTC.